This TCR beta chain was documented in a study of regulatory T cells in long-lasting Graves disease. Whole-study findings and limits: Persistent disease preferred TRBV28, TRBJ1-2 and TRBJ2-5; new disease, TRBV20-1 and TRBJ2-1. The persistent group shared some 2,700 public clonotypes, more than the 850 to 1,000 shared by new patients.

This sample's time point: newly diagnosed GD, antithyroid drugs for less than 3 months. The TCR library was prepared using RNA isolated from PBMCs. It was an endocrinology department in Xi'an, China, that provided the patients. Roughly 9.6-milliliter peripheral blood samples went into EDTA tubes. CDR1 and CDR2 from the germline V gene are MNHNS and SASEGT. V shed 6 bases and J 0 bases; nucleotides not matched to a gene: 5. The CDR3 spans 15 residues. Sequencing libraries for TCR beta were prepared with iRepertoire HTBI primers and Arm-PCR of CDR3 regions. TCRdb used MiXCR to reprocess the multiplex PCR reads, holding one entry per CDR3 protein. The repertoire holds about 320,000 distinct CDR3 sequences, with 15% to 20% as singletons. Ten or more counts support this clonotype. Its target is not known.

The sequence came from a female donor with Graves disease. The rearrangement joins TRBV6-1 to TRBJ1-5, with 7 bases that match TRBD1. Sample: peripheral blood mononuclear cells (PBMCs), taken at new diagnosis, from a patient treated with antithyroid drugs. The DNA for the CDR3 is TGTGCCAGCAGAAAGGGACAGTATAGCAATCAGCCCCAGCATTTT. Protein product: CASRKGQYSNQPQHF.